One and the same sample provided the 3 T cell receptor beta chains below, sequenced in a study of T cell responses to AZD1222 COVID-19 vaccine. Here immunoSEQ multiplex PCR was the method, and the copy in TCRdb shows in-frame clones only, minus some. Here the sample spans approximately 21,000 clones, 84% being singletons. This specimen consisted of peripheral blood, obtained 28 days after the second AZD1222 dose. Receptor source: an adult who received the AZD1222 COVID-19 vaccine.

The chain combines TRBV28 with TRBJ2-7; 7 bases match TRBD2. Germline V gene sequence: CDR1 MDHEN, CDR2 SYDVKM. The junction had 12 bases not matched to a gene; V was cut back by 10 bases and J by 6 bases. This CDR3 has 13 amino acids. The CDR3: CAIRDYQRGEQYF. The CDR3 DNA is TGTGCCATCCGGGACTACCAAAGAGGCGAGCAGTACTTC.

This clone was picked up a small number of times. This chain joins TRBV11-2 and TRBJ1-4; the D is unclear. The CDR3 totals 14 residues. Germline V gives CDR1 SGHAT, CDR2 FQNNGV. V gave up 1 base and J gave up 7 bases, with 10 bases separating them. DNA of the CDR3: TGTGCCAGCAGCTTAGGGGTGTTCGGTGAAAAACTGTTTTTT. This codes for CASSLGVFGEKLFF.

This clone has only one observation. The J gene is TRBJ1-6, the V gene TRBV6-2 or TRBV6-3; D is unresolved. Germline V gene sequence: CDR1 MNHEY, CDR2 SVGEGT. V was trimmed by 4 bases and J by 10 bases, leaving 11 bases between them. This CDR3 has 13 residues. DNA for the CDR3: TGTGCCAGCAGTTTGACTGTTGGCTCACCCCTCCACTTT. It translates to CASSLTVGSPLHF.